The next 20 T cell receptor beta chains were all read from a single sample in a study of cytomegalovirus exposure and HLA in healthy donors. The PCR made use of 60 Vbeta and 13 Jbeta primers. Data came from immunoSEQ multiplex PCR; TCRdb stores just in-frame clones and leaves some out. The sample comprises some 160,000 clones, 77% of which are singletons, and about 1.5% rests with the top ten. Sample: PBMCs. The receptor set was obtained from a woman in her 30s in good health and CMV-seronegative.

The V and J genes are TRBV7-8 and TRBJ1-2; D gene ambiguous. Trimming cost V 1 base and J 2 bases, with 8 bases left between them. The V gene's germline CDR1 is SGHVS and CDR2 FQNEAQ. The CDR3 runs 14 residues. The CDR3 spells CASSLEYGNYGYTF. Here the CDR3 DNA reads TGTGCCAGCAGCTTAGAGTACGGGAACTATGGCTACACCTTC. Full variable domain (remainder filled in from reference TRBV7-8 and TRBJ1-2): GAGVSQSPRYKVAKRGQDVALRCDPISGHVSLFWYQQALGQGPEFLTYFQNEAQLDKSGLPSDRFFAERPEGSVSTLKIQRTQQEDSAVYLCASSLEYGNYGYTFGSGTRLTVV.

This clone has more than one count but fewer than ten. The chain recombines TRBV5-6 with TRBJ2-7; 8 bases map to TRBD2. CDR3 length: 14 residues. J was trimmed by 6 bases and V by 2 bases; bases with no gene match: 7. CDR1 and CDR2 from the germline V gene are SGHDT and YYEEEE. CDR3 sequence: CASSFDVGGVEQYF. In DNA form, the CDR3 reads TGTGCCAGCAGCTTCGACGTCGGGGGGGTCGAGCAGTACTTC.

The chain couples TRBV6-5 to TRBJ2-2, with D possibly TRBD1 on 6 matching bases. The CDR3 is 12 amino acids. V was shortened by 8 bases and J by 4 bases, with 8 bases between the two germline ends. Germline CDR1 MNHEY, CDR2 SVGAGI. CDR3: CASQGGTGELFF. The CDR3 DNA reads TGTGCCAGCCAAGGGGGCACCGGGGAGCTGTTTTTT.

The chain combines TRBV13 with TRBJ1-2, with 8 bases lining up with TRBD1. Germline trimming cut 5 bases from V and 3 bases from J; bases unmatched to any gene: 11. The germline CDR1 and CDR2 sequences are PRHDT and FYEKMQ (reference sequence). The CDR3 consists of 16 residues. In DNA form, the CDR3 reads TGTGCCAGCAGCCCTTCGACAGGGGCCCCCCACTATGGCTACACCTTC. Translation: CASSPSTGAPHYGYTF.

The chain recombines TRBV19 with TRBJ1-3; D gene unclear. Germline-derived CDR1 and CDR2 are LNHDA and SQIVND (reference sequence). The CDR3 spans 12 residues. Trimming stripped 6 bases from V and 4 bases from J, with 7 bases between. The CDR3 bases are TGTGCCAGTAGGTCCGGGGGAAACACCATATATTTT. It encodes CASRSGGNTIYF.

The CDR3 region is CASSQKIEGAGYTF. CDR3 coding DNA: TGTGCCAGCAGTCAAAAAATAGAGGGGGCTGGCTACACCTTC. The chain couples TRBV7-2 to TRBJ1-2; 7 nucleotides agree with TRBD1. Germline V gene data show CDR1 as SGHTA and CDR2 as FQGNSA. The junction had 11 bases not matched to a gene; V was cut back by 6 bases and J by 7 bases. The CDR3 is made up of 14 amino acids.

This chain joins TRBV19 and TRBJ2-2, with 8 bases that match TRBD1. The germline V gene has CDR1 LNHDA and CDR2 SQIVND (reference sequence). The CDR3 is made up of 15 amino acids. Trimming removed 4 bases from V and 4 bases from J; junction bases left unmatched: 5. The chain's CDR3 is CASSRGQGFTGELFF. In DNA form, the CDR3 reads TGTGCCAGTAGTAGAGGACAGGGCTTCACCGGGGAGCTGTTTTTT.

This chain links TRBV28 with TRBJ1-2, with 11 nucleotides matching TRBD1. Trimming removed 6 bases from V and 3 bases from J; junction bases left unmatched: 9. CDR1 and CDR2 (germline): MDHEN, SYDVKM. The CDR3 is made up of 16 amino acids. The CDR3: CASREMDRGQDYGYTF. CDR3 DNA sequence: TGTGCCAGCAGAGAAATGGACAGGGGGCAGGACTATGGCTACACCTTC.

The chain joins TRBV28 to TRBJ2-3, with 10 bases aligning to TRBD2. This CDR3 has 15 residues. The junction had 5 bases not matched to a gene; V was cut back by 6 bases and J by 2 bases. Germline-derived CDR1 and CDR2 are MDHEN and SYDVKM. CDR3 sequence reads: CASSRSGRDTDTQYF. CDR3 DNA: TGTGCCAGCAGCCGAAGCGGGAGGGACACAGATACGCAGTATTTT.

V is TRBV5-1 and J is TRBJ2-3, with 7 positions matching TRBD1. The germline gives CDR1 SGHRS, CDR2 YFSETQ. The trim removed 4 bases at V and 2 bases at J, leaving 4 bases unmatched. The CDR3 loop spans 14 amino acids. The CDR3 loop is CASSGQGDTDTQYF. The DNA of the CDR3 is TGCGCCAGCAGCGGGCAGGGGGACACAGATACGCAGTATTTT. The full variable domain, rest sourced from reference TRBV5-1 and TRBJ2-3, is KAGVTQTPRYLIKTRGQQVTLSCSPISGHRSVSWYQQTPGQGLQFLFEYFSETQRNKGNFPGRFSGRQFSNSRSEMNVSTLELGDSALYLCASSGQGDTDTQYFGPGTRLTVL.

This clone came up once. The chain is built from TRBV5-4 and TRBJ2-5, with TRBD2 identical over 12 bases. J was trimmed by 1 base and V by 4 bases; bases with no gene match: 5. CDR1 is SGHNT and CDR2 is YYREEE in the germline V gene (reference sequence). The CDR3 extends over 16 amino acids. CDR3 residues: CASSAPSGGAQETQYF. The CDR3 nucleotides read TGTGCCAGCAGCGCGCCTAGCGGGGGGGCCCAAGAGACCCAGTACTTC.

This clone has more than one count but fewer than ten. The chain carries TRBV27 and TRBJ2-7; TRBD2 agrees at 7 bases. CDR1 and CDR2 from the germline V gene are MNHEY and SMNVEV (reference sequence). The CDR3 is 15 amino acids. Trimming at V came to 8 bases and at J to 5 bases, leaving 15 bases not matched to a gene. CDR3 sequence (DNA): TGTGCCAGCCAGACCCTTGGGTTTGGGAGGGACGAGCAGTACTTC. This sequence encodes CASQTLGFGRDEQYF.

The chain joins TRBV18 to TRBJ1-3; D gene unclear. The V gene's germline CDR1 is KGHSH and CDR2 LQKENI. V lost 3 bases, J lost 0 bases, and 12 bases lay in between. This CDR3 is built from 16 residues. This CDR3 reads CASSPGPSGSGNTIYF. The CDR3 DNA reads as TGTGCCAGCTCACCGGGCCCCTCAGGCTCTGGAAACACCATATATTTT.

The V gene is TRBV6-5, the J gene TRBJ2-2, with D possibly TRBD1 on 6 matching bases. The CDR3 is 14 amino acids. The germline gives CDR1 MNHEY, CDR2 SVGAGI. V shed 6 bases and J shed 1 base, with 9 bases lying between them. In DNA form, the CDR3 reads TGTGCCAGCAGCCTGGGACAGAACACCGGGGAGCTGTTTTTT. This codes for CASSLGQNTGELFF.

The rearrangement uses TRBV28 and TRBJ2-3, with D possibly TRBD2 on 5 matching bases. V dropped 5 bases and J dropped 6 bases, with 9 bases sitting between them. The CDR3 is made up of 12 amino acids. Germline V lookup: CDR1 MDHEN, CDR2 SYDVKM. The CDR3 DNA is TGTGCCAGCAGTACTAGTCGGGATACGCAGTATTTT. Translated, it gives CASSTSRDTQYF.

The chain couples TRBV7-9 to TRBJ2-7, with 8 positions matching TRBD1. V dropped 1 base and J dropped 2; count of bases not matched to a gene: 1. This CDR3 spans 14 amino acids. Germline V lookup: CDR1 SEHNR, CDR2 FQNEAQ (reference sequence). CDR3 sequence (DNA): TGTGCCAGCAGCTTAGGGACAGGGCCCTACGAGCAGTACTTC. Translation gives CASSLGTGPYEQYF.

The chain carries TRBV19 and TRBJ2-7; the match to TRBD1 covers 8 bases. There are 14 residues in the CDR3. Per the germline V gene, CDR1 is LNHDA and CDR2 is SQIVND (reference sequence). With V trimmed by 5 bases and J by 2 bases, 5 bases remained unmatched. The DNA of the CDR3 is TGTGCCAGTAGTCCCCGGACAGGGCCCTACGAGCAGTACTTC. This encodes CASSPRTGPYEQYF.

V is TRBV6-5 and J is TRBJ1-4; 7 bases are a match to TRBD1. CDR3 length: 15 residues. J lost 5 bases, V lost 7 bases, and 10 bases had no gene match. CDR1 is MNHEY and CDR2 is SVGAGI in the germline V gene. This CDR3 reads CASTVGGQPNEKLFF. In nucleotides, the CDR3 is TGTGCCAGCACGGTAGGGGGACAGCCGAATGAAAAACTGTTTTTT.

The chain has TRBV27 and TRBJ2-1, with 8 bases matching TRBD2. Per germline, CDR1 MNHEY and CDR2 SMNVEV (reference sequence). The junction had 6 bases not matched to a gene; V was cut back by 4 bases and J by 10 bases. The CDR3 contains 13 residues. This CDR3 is CASSSETSGEQFF. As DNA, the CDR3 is TGTGCCAGCAGTTCGGAAACTAGCGGCGAGCAGTTCTTC.

This chain's CDR3 is CASSLYAYEQYF. The CDR3 nucleotides are TGTGCCAGCAGCTTGTACGCGTACGAGCAGTACTTC. V and J are TRBV13 and TRBJ2-7; D remains unclear. The V end was cut by 3 bases, the J end by 4 bases, with 7 bases between. The CDR3 extends over 12 amino acids. Per germline, CDR1 PRHDT and CDR2 FYEKMQ (reference sequence). The full variable domain, completed using reference TRBV13 and TRBJ2-7, is AAGVIQSPRHLIKEKRETATLKCYPIPRHDTVYWYQQGPGQDPQFLISFYEKMQSDKGSIPDRFSAQQFSDYHSELNMSSLELGDSALYFCASSLYAYEQYFGPGTRLTVT.